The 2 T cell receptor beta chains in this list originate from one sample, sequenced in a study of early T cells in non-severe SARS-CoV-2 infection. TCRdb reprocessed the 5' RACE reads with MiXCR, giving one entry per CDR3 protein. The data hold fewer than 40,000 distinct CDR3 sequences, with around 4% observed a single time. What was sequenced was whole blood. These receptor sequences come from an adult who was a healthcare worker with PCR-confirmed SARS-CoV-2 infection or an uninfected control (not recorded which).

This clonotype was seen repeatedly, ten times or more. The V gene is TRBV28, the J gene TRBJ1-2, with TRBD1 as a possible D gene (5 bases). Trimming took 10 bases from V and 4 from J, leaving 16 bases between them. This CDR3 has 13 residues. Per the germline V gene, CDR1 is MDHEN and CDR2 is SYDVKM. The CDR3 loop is CATPRGGGYGYTF. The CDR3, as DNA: TGTGCCACCCCTCGCGGGGGTGGCTATGGCTACACCTTC.

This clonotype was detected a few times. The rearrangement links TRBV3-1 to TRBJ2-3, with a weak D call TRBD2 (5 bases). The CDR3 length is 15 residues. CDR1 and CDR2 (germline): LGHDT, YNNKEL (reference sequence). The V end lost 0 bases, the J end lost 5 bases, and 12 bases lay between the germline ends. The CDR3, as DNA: TGTGCCAGCAGCCAAGACGCCACTAGAGTAGATACGCAGTATTTT. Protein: CASSQDATRVDTQYF.